The 22 T cell receptor beta chains presented below share a single source sample, sequenced in a study of T cells in Graves' hyperthyroidism and ophthalmopathy. TCR beta CDR3 sequences were amplified from RNA transcripts. A first-round RT-PCR of the TCR CDR3 used the HTBI primer set. TCRdb reprocessed the multiplex PCR reads with MiXCR, giving one entry per CDR3 protein. The repertoire consists of 600,000 to 700,000 distinct CDR3 sequences, with roughly 46% occurring once and the leading ten covering approximately 6.8%. The sequenced sample consisted of peripheral blood or thyroid tissue (not recorded which). These receptors were taken from an adult man with Graves' disease, either hyperthyroidism or ophthalmopathy (not recorded which).

The genes are TRBV12-3 or TRBV12-4 and TRBJ1-5; D may be TRBD1 (5 bases). The CDR3 contains 17 residues. In DNA form, the CDR3 reads TGTGCGAAATACCGCGGAGGTAGGGGTAGGGGCAATCAGCCCCAGCATTTT. Its protein product is CAKYRGGRGRGNQPQHF.

The chain employs TRBV25-1 and TRBJ1-3; possibly TRBD1 for D (5 bases). Deletions cut 0 bases from V and 4 bases from J, with 10 bases between. CDR1 and CDR2 from the germline V gene are MGHDK and SYGVNS. The CDR3 contains 15 residues. Written as DNA, the CDR3 is TGTGCCAGCAGTGAATATTGGGGCTCCGGAAACACCATATATTTT. Its protein is CASSEYWGSGNTIYF. Full variable domain (rest looked up from reference TRBV25-1 and TRBJ1-3): EADIYQTPRYLVIGTGKKITLECSQTMGHDKMYWYQQDPGMELHLIHYSYGVNSTEKGDLSSESTVSRIRTEHFPLTLESARPSHTSQYLCASSEYWGSGNTIYFGEGSWLTVV.

V is TRBV15 and J is TRBJ1-6; 8 bases are a match to TRBD1. Trimming at V came to 3 bases and at J to 7 bases, leaving 5 bases not matched to a gene. The CDR3 extends over 15 amino acids. Per germline, CDR1 LNHNV and CDR2 YYDKDF (reference sequence). Written as DNA, the CDR3 is TGTGCCACCAGCAGTGGACAGGGTATGAATTCACCCCTCCACTTT. It yields the protein CATSSGQGMNSPLHF.

This chain uses TRBV2 with TRBJ1-6; 7 positions match TRBD1. Trimming at V came to 4 bases and at J to 10 bases, leaving 7 bases not matched to a gene. The length of the CDR3 is 14 residues. Germline V gene sequence: CDR1 SNHLY, CDR2 FYNNEI. CDR3 sequence: CASSVYRGYSPLHF. The CDR3 DNA reads as TGTGCCAGCAGTGTATACAGGGGTTACTCACCCCTCCACTTT.

This clonotype was seen many times. CDR3 nucleotides: TGTGCCACCGCGACTAGCGGGGGGTCCTACGAGCAGTACTTC. This gives the protein CATATSGGSYEQYF. The chain recombines TRBV15 with TRBJ2-7; 13 bases map to TRBD2. CDR3 size: 14 residues. The J segment lost 1 base and the V segment lost 8 bases, leaving 2 bases of the junction unmatched. Germline V CDR1 and CDR2: LNHNV, YYDKDF (reference sequence).

This chain uses TRBV10-2 with TRBJ1-5; no reliable D call. The germline CDR1 and CDR2 sequences are WSHSY and SAAADI. Trimming removed 4 bases from V and 0 bases from J, with 10 bases in between. The CDR3 runs to 15 residues. The DNA of the CDR3 is TGCGCCAGCAGTGTCGGCAGCCATAGCAATCAGCCCCAGCATTTT. Translating it yields CASSVGSHSNQPQHF.

The J gene is TRBJ2-7, the V gene TRBV20-1; 7 nucleotides agree with TRBD1. The length of the CDR3 is 14 residues. V gave up 0 bases and J gave up 5 bases; unmatched junction bases: 7. Germline V gene sequence: CDR1 DFQATT, CDR2 SNEGSKA (reference sequence). CDR3 loop: CSARDVGTAHEQYF. The DNA for the CDR3 is TGCAGTGCTAGAGATGTAGGGACAGCTCACGAGCAGTACTTC.

The rearrangement uses TRBV24-1 and TRBJ2-5; weak D call: TRBD2 (7 bases). The germline gives CDR1 KGHDR, CDR2 SFDVKD. CDR3 size: 17 residues. Deletions cut 11 bases from V and 0 bases from J, with 24 bases between. CDR3 amino acids: CASTRRGGAIDQETQYF. CDR3 nucleotides: TGTGCCAGCACCAGGAGGGGGGGGGCCATCGACCAAGAGACCCAGTACTTC.

J is TRBJ2-7 and V is TRBV10-3; the D call may be TRBD1 or TRBD2 (5 bases each). The CDR3 consists of 16 residues. Germline V CDR1 and CDR2: ENHRY, SYGVKD. The V end lost 4 bases, the J end lost 2 bases, and 18 bases lay between the germline ends. This CDR3 reads CAISARKRGETYEQYF. DNA of the CDR3: TGTGCCATCAGTGCTAGGAAACGGGGCGAAACCTACGAGCAGTACTTC.

The chain carries TRBV6-6 and TRBJ1-2; D is ambiguous. The V and J ends lost 6 bases and 4 bases respectively, with 12 bases between them. Germline CDR1 is MNHNY and CDR2 is SVGAGI (reference sequence). CDR3 length equals 13 residues. CDR3 protein: CASSGQRTYGYTF. CDR3 bases: TGTGCCAGCAGCGGGCAGCGAACCTATGGCTACACCTTC.

The V call is TRBV29-1, the J call TRBJ1-2; 8 bases are shared with TRBD1. Trimming took 7 bases from V and 7 from J; bases not matched to a gene: 2. Germline CDR1 is SQVTM and CDR2 is ANQGSEA. The CDR3 extends over 10 amino acids. The CDR3 DNA reads as TGCAGCGGGACAGGGAGTGGCTACACCTTC. As protein: CSGTGSGYTF.

In this sample, this clonotype turned up many times. This chain links TRBV10-3 with TRBJ2-5, with D possibly called TRBD1 or TRBD2 (6 bases each). Per the germline V gene, CDR1 is ENHRY and CDR2 is SYGVKD. The germline V and J ends were trimmed by 6 bases and 7 bases, with 9 bases remaining between them. The CDR3 is made up of 11 amino acids. The CDR3 bases are TGTGCCATCAGGAGGGGGGCGACCCAGTACTTC. Its protein product is CAIRRGATQYF.

This clonotype was detected only a few times. The chain has TRBV20-1 and TRBJ2-7; 12 bases align to TRBD2. Unmatched junction bases numbered 5, after V lost 5 bases and J lost 3 bases. The CDR3 totals 14 residues. Germline V gene data show CDR1 as DFQATT and CDR2 as SNEGSKA (reference sequence). CDR3 residues: CSAVLAGGHYEQYF. CDR3 bases: TGCAGTGCTGTACTAGCGGGAGGCCACTACGAGCAGTACTTC.

Concerning this clonotype itself: A read error may produce the germline difference seen at one junction end. V gene TRBV9 combines with J gene TRBJ1-1, with TRBD1 identical over 7 bases. The CDR3 runs 16 residues. CDR1 and CDR2 from the germline V gene are SGDLS and YYNGEE. CDR3 sequence: CASSQEEGAMNTEAFF. The DNA of the CDR3 is TGCGCCAGCAGCCAAGAAGAGGGGGCAATGAACACTGAAGCTTTCTTT.

At least ten counts were recorded for this clonotype. The J gene is TRBJ2-7, the V gene TRBV7-9; 12 positions agree with TRBD2. The germline CDR1 and CDR2 sequences are SEHNR and FQNEAQ (reference sequence). The CDR3 runs to 15 residues. V lost 5 bases and J lost 1; bases outside the gene matches: 3. CDR3 region: CASSRGTSGSYEQYF. CDR3 DNA: TGTGCCAGCAGCCGGGGGACTAGCGGGTCCTACGAGCAGTACTTC.

This clonotype has just a few counts. The V and J genes are TRBV7-9 and TRBJ1-5, with 9 positions matching TRBD1. V lost 5 bases, J lost 7 bases, and 9 bases stayed unmatched. CDR1 SEHNR and CDR2 FQNEAQ come from the germline V gene (reference sequence). The CDR3 extends over 15 amino acids. The chain's CDR3 is CASSPITGGGQPQHF. As DNA, the CDR3 is TGTGCCAGCAGCCCCATTACAGGGGGCGGCCAGCCCCAGCATTTT.

V gene TRBV29-1 combines with J gene TRBJ2-7; the match to TRBD1 covers 9 bases. Germline V CDR1 and CDR2: SQVTM, ANQGSEA. The CDR3 is made up of 15 amino acids. V was clipped by 6 bases and J by 2 bases; unmatched bases: 11. DNA of the CDR3: TGCAGCGTGACTCCGGGACAGGGAGCCACCTACGAGCAGTACTTC. It translates to CSVTPGQGATYEQYF.

This clonotype was counted ten times or more. The rearrangement joins TRBV15 to TRBJ2-5; TRBD2 matches at 7 bases. After removal of 1 base from V and 9 bases from J, the junction contained 5 bases not matched to a gene. Looked up from germline, CDR1 is LNHNV and CDR2 is YYDKDF (reference sequence). CDR3 length equals 13 residues. The CDR3 DNA reads TGTGCCACCAGCAGAGGAGCGGGGCGGGCCCAGTACTTC. Amino acid sequence: CATSRGAGRAQYF. Using reference TRBV15 and TRBJ2-5 for the parts outside the CDR3, the full variable domain is DAMVIQNPRYQVTQFGKPVTLSCSQTLNHNVMYWYQQKSSQAPKLLFHYYDKDFNNEADTPDNFQSRRPNTSFCFLDIRSPGLGDTAMYLCATSRGAGRAQYFGPGTRLLVL.

This clonotype was detected many times. This chain connects TRBV20-1 to TRBJ1-4; no definite D call. CDR3 length equals 12 residues. Germline assignment: CDR1 DFQATT and CDR2 SNEGSKA (reference sequence). Trimming removed 3 bases from V and 3 bases from J, with 5 bases in between. CDR3 coding DNA: TGCAGTGCTAGGCAGCCTAATGAAAAACTGTTTTTT. This sequence encodes CSARQPNEKLFF.

This clonotype has a count of ten or more. The chain has TRBV24-1 and TRBJ2-7; the match to TRBD1 covers 7 bases. This CDR3 contains 13 residues. The J segment lost 2 bases and the V segment lost 5 bases, leaving 2 bases of the junction unmatched. The germline V gene has CDR1 KGHDR and CDR2 SFDVKD. The CDR3 DNA sequence: TGTGCCACCAGTGGGGACAGACCCTACGAGCAGTACTTC. Amino acids: CATSGDRPYEQYF.

In this sample, this clonotype turned up a few times. V is TRBV2 and J is TRBJ1-1; the D gene is possibly TRBD1 (6 bases). With 5 bases removed from V and 11 bases from J, the gap between germline ends came to 12 bases. This CDR3 region has 11 residues. Germline V CDR1 and CDR2: SNHLY, FYNNEI. CDR3 amino acids: CASSQGSGAFF. CDR3 nucleotide sequence: TGTGCCAGCAGTCAGGGGTCCGGGGCTTTCTTT.

This clonotype was picked up a small number of times. An end of the junction does not agree with germline; a read error may underlie this. The chain uses TRBV7-7 and TRBJ2-2, with D possibly being TRBD1 (6 bases). CDR3 length equals 16 residues. The germline CDR1 and CDR2 sequences are SSHAT and FNYEAQ (reference sequence). The DNA of the CDR3 is TGTGCTAGCAGTCCTAAATTTGGGGGCGCAACCGGGGAGCTGTTTTTT. Residues: CASSPKFGGATGELFF.